This note documents a single T cell receptor beta chain sequence. TCRdb used MiXCR to reprocess the RT-PCR reads, holding one entry per CDR3 protein. The repertoire holds about 57,000 distinct CDR3 sequences, with about an eighth as singletons. This sample was taken from a study of patients and donors after allogeneic stem cell transplantation. The germline V and J ends were trimmed by 5 bases and 4 bases, with 21 bases remaining between them. Germline values: CDR1 SEHNR, CDR2 FQNEAQ (reference sequence). The CDR3 runs 17 residues. This chain joins TRBV7-9 and TRBJ2-1, with TRBD2 as a possible D gene (7 bases). Specimen: blood, either unsorted or a sorted T cell fraction (not recorded which). The source is a human donor who was either an allogeneic HSCT recipient or a stem cell or donor lymphocyte infusion donor (not recorded which). It is not recorded whose cells these are; they may come from a transplant donor. CDR3 nucleotides: TGTGCCAGCAGCCCCCTCGGAGGGGCGGGGGCTTACAATGAGCAGTTCTTC. Protein: CASSPLGGAGAYNEQFF.